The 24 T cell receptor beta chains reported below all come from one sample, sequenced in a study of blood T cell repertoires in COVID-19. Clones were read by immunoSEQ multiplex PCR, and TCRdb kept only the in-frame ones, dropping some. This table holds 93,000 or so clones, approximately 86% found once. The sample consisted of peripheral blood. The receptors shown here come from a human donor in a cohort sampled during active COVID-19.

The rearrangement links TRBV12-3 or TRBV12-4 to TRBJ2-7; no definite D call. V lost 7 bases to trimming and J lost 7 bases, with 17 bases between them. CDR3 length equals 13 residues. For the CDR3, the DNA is TGTGCCAGCACCCTACTTCCGACTTCTGAGCAGTACTTC. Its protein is CASTLLPTSEQYF.

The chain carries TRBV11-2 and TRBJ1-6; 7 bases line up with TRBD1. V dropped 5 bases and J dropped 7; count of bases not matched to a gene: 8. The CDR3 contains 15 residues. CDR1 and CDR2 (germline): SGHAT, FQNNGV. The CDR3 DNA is TGTGCCAGCAGCCCCCGACAGGGCCAGAATTCACCCCTCCACTTT. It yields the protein CASSPRQGQNSPLHF.

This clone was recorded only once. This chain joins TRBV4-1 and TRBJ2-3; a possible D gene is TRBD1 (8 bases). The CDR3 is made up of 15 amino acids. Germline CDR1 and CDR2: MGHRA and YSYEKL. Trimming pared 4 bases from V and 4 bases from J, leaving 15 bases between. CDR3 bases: TGCGCCAGCAGCCCCACAGGGGGGAGGGCAGATACGCAGTATTTT. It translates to CASSPTGGRADTQYF.

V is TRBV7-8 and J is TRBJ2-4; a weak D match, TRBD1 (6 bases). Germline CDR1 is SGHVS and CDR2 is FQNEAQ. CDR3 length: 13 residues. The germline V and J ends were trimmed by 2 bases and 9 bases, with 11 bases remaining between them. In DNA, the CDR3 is TGTGCCAGCAGCTTAATTGGGGGCGGCATTCAGTACTTC. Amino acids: CASSLIGGGIQYF.

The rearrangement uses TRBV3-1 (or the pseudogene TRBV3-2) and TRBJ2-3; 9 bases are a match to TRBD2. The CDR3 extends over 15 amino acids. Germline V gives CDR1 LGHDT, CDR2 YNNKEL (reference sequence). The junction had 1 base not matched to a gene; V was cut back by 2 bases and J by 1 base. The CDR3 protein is CASSQPSGGTDTQYF. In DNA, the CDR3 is TGTGCCAGCAGCCAACCTAGCGGGGGCACAGATACGCAGTATTTT.

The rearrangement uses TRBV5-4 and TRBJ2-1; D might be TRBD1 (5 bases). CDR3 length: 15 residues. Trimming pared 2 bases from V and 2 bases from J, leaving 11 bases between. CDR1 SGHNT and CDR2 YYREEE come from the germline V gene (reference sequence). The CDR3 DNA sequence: TGTGCCAGCAGCTTATTTTTACAGGCCTACAATGAGCAGTTCTTC. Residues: CASSLFLQAYNEQFF. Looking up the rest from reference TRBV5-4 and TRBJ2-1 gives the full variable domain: ETGVTQSPTHLIKTRGQQVTLRCSSQSGHNTVSWYQQALGQGPQFIFQYYREEENGRGNFPPRFSGLQFPNYSSELNVNALELDDSALYLCASSLFLQAYNEQFFGPGTRLTVL.

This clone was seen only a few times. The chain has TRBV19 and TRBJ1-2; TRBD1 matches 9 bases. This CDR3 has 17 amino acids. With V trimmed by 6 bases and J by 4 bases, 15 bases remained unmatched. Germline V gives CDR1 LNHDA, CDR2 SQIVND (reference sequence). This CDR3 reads CASSPTGQGDLGYGYTF. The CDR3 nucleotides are TGTGCCAGTAGCCCAACGGGACAGGGCGATCTTGGCTATGGCTACACCTTC.

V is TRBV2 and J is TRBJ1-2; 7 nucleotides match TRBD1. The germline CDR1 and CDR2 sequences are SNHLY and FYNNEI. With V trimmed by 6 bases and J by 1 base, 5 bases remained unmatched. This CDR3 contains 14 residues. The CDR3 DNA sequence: TGTGCCAGCAGCGCCGGACAGGTTAACTATGGCTACACCTTC. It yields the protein CASSAGQVNYGYTF.

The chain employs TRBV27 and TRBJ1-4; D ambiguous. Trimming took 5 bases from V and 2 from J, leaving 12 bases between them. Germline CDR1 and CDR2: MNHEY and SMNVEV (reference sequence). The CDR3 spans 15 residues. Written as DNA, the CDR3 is TGTGCCAGCAGTCCCTCGGGAGGGACTAATGAAAAACTGTTTTTT. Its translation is CASSPSGGTNEKLFF.

CDR3 amino acids: CASSVDAGREEETQYF. DNA of the CDR3: TGTGCCAGCAGCGTAGATGCAGGGAGGGAGGAAGAGACCCAGTACTTC. The chain recombines TRBV9 with TRBJ2-5, with TRBD2 identical over 7 bases. V was clipped by 0 bases and J by 3 bases; unmatched bases: 8. The CDR3 consists of 16 residues. CDR1 is SGDLS, CDR2 YYNGEE, per germline.

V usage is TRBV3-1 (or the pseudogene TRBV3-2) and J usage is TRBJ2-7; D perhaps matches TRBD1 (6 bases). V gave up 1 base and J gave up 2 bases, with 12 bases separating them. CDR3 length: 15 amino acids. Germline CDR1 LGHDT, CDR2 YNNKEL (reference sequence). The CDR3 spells CASSQATRGTYEQYF. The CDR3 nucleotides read TGTGCCAGCAGCCAAGCCACCAGGGGCACCTACGAGCAGTACTTC.

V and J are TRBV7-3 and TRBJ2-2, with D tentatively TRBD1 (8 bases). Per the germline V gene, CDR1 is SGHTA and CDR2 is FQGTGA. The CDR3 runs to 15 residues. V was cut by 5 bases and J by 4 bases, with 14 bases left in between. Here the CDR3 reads CASSPTGGATGELFF. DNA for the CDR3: TGTGCCAGCAGCCCTACAGGGGGGGCCACCGGGGAGCTGTTTTTT.

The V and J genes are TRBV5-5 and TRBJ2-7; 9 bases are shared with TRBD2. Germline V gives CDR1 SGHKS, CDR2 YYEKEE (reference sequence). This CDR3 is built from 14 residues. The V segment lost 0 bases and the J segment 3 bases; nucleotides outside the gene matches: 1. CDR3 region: CASSLGAGGYEQYF. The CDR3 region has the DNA TGTGCCAGCAGCTTGGGAGCGGGGGGCTACGAGCAGTACTTC.

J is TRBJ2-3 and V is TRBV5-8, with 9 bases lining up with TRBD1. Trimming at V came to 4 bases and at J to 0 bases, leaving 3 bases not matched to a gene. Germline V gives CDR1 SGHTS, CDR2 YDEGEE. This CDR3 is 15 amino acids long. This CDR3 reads CASSPGTGSTDTQYF. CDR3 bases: TGTGCCAGCAGCCCCGGGACAGGGAGCACAGATACGCAGTATTTT. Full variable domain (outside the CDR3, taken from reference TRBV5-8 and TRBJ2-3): EAGVTQSPTHLIKTRGQQATLRCSPISGHTSVYWYQQALGLGLQFLLWYDEGEERNRGNFPPRFSGRQFPNYSSELNVNALELEDSALYLCASSPGTGSTDTQYFGPGTRLTVL.

The CDR3 here is CASSPERTSYEQYF. In nucleotides, the CDR3 is TGTGCCAGCTCACCGGAGCGGACCTCCTACGAGCAGTACTTC. The genes are TRBV18 and TRBJ2-7, with TRBD2 as a possible D gene (5 bases). With 3 bases removed from V and 0 bases from J, the gap between germline ends came to 9 bases. This CDR3 is built from 14 residues. CDR1 KGHSH and CDR2 LQKENI come from the germline V gene.

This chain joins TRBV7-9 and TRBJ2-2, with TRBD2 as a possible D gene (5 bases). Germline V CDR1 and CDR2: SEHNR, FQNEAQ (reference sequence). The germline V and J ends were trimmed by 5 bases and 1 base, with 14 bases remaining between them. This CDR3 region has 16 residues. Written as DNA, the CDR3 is TGTGCCAGCAGCGAAAGGACTGGACGGAACACCGGGGAGCTGTTTTTT. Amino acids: CASSERTGRNTGELFF.

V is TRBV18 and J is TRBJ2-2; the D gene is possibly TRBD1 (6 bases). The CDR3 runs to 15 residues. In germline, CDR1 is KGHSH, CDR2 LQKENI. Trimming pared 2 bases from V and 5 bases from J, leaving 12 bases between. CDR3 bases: TGTGCCAGCTCACCAAGCCAGGGGAATACCGGGGAGCTGTTTTTT. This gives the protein CASSPSQGNTGELFF.

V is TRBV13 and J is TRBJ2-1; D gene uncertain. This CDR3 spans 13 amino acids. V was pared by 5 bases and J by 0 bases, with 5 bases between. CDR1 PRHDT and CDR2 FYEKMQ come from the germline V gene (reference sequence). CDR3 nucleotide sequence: TGTGCCAGCAGCCAGCGCTCCTACAATGAGCAGTTCTTC. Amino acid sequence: CASSQRSYNEQFF.

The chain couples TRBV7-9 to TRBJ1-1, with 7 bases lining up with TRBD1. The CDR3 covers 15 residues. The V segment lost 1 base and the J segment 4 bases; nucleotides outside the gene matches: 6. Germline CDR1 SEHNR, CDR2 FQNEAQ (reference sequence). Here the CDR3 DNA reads TGTGCCAGCAGCTTAGACGAGGGGGCTGTCACTGAAGCTTTCTTT. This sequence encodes CASSLDEGAVTEAFF.

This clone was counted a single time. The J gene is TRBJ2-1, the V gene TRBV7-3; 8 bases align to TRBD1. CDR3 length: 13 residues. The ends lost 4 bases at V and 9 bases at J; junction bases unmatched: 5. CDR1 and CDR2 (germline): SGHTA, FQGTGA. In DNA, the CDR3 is TGTGCCAGCAGCTCCCGGGACAGGCTTGAGCAGTTCTTC. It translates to CASSSRDRLEQFF. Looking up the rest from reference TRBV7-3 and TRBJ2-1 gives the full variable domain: GAGVSQTPSNKVTEKGKYVELRCDPISGHTALYWYRQSLGQGPEFLIYFQGTGAADDSGLPNDRFFAVRPEGSVSTLKIQRTERGDSAVYLCASSSRDRLEQFFGPGTRLTVL.

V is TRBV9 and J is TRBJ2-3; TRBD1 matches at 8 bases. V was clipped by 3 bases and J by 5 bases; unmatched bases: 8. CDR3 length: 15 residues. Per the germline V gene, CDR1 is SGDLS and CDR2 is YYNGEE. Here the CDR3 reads CASSANRDRLDTQYF. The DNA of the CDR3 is TGTGCCAGCAGCGCAAACCGGGACAGGCTAGATACGCAGTATTTT.

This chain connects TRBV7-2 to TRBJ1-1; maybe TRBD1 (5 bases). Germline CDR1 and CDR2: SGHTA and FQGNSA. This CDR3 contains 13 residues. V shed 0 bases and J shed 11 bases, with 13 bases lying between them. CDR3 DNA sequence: TGTGCCAGCAGCTTAGCAGGGTCCGGGGGGGCTTTCTTT. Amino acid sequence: CASSLAGSGGAFF.

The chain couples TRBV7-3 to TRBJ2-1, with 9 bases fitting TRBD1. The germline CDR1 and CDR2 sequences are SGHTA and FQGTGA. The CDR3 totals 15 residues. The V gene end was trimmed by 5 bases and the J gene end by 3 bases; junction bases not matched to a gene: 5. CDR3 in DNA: TGTGCCAGCAGCGTCGGGACAGGGCTCTACAATGAGCAGTTCTTC. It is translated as CASSVGTGLYNEQFF. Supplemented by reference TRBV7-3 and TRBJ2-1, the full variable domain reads GAGVSQTPSNKVTEKGKYVELRCDPISGHTALYWYRQSLGQGPEFLIYFQGTGAADDSGLPNDRFFAVRPEGSVSTLKIQRTERGDSAVYLCASSVGTGLYNEQFFGPGTRLTVL.

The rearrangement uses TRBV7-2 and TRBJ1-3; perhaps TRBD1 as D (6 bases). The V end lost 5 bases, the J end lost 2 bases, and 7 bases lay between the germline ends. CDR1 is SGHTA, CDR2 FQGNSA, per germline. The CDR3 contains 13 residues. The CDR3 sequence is CASSHRAGNTIYF. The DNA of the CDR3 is TGTGCCAGCAGCCACAGGGCTGGAAACACCATATATTTT.